A single TCR beta chain is shown here with its context. What it binds is not known. TCRdb's copy holds only in-frame clones and misses some; the assay was immunoSEQ multiplex PCR. The sample contains tens of thousands of clones, approximately 65% of which appear only once. This specimen comes from a study of vaccination effects on CD4 cells after COVID-19. Upon completion of approximately ten days in culture, CD4+ T cells were isolated. Half-medium exchanges with IL-2 medium took place on days 3 and 7. V lost 4 bases and J 3 bases, leaving 18 bases between the germline ends. This CDR3 has 16 amino acids. CDR1 and CDR2 from the germline V gene are SGHNT and YYREEE (reference sequence).

Sequenced here: CD4+ T cells from PBMCs cultured without peptide, sampled before COVID-19 vaccination. The chain uses TRBV5-4 and TRBJ2-3, with D possibly TRBD1 on 8 matching bases. This receptor was identified in a human donor who received a COVID-19 vaccine. The CDR3 is CASSLYRGGGTDTQYF. CDR3 coding DNA: TGTGCCAGCAGCCTATACAGGGGGGGTGGAACAGATACGCAGTATTTT.